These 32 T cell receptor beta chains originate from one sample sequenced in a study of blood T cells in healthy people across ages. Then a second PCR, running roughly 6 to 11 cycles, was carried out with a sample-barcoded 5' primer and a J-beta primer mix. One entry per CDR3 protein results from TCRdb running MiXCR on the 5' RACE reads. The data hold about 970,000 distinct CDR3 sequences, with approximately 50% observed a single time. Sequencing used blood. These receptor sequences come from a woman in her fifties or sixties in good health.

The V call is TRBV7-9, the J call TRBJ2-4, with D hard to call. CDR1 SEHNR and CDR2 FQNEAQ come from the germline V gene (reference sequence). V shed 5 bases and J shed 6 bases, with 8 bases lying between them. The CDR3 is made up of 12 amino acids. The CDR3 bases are TGTGCCAGCAGCCCGGACCCAAACATTCAGTACTTC. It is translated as CASSPDPNIQYF.

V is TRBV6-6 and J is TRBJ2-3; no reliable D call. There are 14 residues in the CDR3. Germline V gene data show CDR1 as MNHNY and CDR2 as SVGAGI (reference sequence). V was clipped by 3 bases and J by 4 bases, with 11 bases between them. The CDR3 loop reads CASSYLGWADTQYF. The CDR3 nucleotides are TGTGCCAGCAGTTATCTAGGTTGGGCAGATACGCAGTATTTT.

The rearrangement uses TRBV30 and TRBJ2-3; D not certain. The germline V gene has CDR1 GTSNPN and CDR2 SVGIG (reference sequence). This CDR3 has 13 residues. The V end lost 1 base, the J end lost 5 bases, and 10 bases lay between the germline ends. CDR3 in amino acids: CAWSAQPGDTQYF. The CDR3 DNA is TGTGCCTGGAGTGCTCAACCGGGAGATACGCAGTATTTT.

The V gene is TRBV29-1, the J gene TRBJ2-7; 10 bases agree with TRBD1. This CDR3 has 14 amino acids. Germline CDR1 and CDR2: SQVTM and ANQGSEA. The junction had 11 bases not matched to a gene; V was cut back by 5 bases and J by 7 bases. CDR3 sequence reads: CSVLPGQGIREQYF. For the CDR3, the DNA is TGCAGCGTTCTCCCGGGACAGGGGATTCGGGAGCAGTACTTC.

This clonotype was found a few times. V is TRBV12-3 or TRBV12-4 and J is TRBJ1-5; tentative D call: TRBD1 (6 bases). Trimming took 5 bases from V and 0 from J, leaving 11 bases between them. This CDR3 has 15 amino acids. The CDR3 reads CASSPGTSSNQPQHF. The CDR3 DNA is TGTGCCAGCAGTCCAGGGACAAGTAGCAATCAGCCCCAGCATTTT.

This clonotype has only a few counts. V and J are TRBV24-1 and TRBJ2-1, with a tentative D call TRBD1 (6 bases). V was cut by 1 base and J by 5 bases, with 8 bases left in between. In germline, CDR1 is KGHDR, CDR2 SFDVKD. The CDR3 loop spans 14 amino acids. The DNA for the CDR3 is TGTGCCACCAGTGATTTCCGGGACAACAATGAGCAGTTCTTC. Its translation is CATSDFRDNNEQFF.

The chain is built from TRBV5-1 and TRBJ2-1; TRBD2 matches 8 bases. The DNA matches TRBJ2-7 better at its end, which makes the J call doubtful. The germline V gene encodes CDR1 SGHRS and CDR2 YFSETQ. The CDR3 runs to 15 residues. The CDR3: CASSAAGEVYNEQYF. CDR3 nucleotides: TGCGCCAGCAGCGCAGCGGGAGAGGTTTACAATGAGCAGTACTTC.

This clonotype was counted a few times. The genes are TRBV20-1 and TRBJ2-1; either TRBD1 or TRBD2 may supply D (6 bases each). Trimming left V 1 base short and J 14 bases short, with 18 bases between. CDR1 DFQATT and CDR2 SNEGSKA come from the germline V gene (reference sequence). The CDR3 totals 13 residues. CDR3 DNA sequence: TGCAGTGCTAGAGTTGAGGAGGGGGAGCGGGAGTTCTTC. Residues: CSARVEEGEREFF.

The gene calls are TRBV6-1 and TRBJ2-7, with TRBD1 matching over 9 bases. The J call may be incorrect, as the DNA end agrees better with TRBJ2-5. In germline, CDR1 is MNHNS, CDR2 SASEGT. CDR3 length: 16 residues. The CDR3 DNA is TGTGCCAGCACCGACCCCCGGGACAGGGATCGAGAGACCCAGTACTTC. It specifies CASTDPRDRDRETQYF.

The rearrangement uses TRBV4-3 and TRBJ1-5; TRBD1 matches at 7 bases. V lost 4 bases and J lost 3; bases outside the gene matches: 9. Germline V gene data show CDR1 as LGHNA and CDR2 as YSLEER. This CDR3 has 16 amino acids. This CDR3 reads CASSPMYTGANQPQHF. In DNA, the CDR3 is TGCGCCAGCAGCCCGATGTACACAGGGGCCAATCAGCCCCAGCATTTT.

CDR3 in DNA: TGTGCCAGCAGTAGGCGGGAGGTCAATGAGCAGTTCTTC. Residues: CASSRREVNEQFF. The rearrangement joins TRBV28 to TRBJ2-1, with 8 bases matching TRBD2. Germline V CDR1 and CDR2: MDHEN, SYDVKM. J was trimmed by 6 bases and V by 5 bases; bases with no gene match: 3. The CDR3 contains 13 residues. Combining the CDR3 with reference TRBV28 and TRBJ2-1 gives the whole variable domain DVKVTQSSRYLVKRTGEKVFLECVQDMDHENMFWYRQDPGLGLRLIYFSYDVKMKEKGDIPEGYSVSREKKERFSLILESASTNQTSMYLCASSRREVNEQFFGPGTRLTVL.

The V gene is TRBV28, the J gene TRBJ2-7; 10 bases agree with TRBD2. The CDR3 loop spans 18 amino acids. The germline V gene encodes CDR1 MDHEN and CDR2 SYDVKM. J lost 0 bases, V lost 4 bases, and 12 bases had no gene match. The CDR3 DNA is TGTGCCAGCAGTTACACCGCCGCACTAGCGGGGAACTCCTACGAGCAGTACTTC. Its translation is CASSYTAALAGNSYEQYF. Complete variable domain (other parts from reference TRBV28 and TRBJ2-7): DVKVTQSSRYLVKRTGEKVFLECVQDMDHENMFWYRQDPGLGLRLIYFSYDVKMKEKGDIPEGYSVSREKKERFSLILESASTNQTSMYLCASSYTAALAGNSYEQYFGPGTRLTVT.

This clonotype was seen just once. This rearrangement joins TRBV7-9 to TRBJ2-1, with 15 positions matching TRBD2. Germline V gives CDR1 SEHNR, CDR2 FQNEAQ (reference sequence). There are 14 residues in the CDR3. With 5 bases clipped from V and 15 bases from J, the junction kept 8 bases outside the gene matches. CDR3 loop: CASSIAGTSGRLFF. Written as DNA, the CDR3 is TGTGCCAGCAGCATCGCCGGGACTAGCGGGAGGCTGTTCTTC.

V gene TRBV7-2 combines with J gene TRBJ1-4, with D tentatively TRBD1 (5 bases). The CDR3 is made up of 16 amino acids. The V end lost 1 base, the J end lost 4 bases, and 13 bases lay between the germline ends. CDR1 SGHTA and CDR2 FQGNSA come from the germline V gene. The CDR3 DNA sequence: TGTGCCAGCAGCTTAGTGGCGGGACGGAGTAATGAAAAACTGTTTTTT. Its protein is CASSLVAGRSNEKLFF. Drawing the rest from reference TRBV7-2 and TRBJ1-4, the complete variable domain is GAGVSQSPSNKVTEKGKDVELRCDPISGHTALYWYRQSLGQGLEFLIYFQGNSAPDKSGLPSDRFSAERTGGSVSTLTIQRTQQEDSAVYLCASSLVAGRSNEKLFFGSGTQLSVL.

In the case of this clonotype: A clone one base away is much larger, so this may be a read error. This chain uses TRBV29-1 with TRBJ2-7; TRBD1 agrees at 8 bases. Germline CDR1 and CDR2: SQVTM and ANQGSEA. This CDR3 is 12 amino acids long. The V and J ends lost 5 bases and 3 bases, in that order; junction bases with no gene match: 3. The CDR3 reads CSVQTGDYEQYF. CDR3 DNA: TGCAGCGTTCAGACAGGGGACTACGAGCAGTACTTC.

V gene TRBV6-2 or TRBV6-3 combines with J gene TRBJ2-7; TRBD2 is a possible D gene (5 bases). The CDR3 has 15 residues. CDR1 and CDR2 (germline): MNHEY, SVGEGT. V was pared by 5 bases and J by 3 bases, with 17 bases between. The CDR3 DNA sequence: TGTGCCAGCAGTAGTTACGATTTAGGAGGCTACGAGCAGTACTTC. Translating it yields CASSSYDLGGYEQYF.

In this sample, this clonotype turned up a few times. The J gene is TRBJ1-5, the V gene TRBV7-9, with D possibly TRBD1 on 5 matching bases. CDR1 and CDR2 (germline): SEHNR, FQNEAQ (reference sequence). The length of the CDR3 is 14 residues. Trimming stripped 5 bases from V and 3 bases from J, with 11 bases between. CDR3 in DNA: TGTGCCAGCAGCGATGCAGGGAACAATCAGCCCCAGCATTTT. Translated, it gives CASSDAGNNQPQHF.

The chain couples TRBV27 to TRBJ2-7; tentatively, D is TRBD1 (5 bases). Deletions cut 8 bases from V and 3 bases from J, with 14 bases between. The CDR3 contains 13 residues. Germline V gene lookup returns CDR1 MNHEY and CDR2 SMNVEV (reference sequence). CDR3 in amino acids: CASGRAGNYEQYF. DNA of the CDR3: TGTGCCAGCGGCCGGGCAGGGAACTACGAGCAGTACTTC.

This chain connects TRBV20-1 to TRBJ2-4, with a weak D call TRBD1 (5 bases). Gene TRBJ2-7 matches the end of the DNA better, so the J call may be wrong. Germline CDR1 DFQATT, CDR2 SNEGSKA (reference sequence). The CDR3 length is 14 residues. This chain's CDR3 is CSAHHRKRFYEQYF. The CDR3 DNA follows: TGCAGTGCCCATCACAGGAAAAGATTCTACGAGCAGTACTTC.

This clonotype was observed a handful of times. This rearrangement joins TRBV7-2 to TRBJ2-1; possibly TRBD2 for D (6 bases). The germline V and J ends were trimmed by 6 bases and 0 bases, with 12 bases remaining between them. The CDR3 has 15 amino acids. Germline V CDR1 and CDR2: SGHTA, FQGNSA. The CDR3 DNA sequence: TGTGCCAGCAGAACGGGACTGAGCTCCTACAATGAGCAGTTCTTC. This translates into CASRTGLSSYNEQFF.

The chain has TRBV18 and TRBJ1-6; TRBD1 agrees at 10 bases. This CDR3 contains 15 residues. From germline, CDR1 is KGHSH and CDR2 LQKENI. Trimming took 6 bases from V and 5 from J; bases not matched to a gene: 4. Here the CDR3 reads CASSGTGDNNSPLHF. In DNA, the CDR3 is TGTGCCAGCTCTGGGACAGGGGATAATAATTCACCCCTCCACTTT.

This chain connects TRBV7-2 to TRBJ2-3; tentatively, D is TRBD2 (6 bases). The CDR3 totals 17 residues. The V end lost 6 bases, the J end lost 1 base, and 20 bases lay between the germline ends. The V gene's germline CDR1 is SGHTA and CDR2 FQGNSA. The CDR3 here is CASSPLPGGFGTDTQYF. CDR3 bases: TGTGCCAGCAGTCCTCTCCCTGGGGGGTTCGGCACAGATACGCAGTATTTT.

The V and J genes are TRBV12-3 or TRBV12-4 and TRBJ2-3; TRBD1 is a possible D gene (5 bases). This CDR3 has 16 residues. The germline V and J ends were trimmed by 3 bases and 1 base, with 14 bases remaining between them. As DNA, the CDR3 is TGTGCCAGCAGTTTCAGGACATCCCCCCGCACAGATACGCAGTATTTT. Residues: CASSFRTSPRTDTQYF.

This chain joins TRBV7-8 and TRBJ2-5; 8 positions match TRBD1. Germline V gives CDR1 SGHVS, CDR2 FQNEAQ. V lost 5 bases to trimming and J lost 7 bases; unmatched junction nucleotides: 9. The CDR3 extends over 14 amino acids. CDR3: CASSPRTGYGTQYF. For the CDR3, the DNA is TGTGCCAGCAGCCCCCGGACAGGGTATGGGACCCAGTACTTC.

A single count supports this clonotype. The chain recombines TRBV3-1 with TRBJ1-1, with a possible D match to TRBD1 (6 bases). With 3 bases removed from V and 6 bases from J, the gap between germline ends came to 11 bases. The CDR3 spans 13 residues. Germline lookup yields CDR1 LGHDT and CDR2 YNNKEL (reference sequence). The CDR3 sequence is CASSQRGGPEAFF. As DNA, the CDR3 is TGTGCCAGCAGCCAGCGGGGGGGCCCTGAAGCTTTCTTT. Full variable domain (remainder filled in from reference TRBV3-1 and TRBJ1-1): DTAVSQTPKYLVTQMGNDKSIKCEQNLGHDTMYWYKQDSKKFLKIMFSYNNKELIINETVPNRFSPKSPDKAHLNLHINSLELGDSAVYFCASSQRGGPEAFFGQGTRLTVV.

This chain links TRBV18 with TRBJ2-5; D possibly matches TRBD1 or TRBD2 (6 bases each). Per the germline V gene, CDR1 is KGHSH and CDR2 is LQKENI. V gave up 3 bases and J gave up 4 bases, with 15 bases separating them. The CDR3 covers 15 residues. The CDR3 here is CASSPPEGHGETQYF. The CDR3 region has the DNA TGTGCCAGCTCACCCCCGGAGGGACACGGAGAGACCCAGTACTTC. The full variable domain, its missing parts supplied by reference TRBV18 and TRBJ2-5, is NAGVMQNPRHLVRRRGQEARLRCSPMKGHSHVYWYRQLPEEGLKFMVYLQKENIIDESGMPKERFSAEFPKEGPSILRIQQVVRGDSAAYFCASSPPEGHGETQYFGPGTRLLVL.

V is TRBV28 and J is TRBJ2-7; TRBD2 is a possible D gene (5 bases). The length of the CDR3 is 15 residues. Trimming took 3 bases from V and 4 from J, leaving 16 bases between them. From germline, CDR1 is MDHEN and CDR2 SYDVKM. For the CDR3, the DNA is TGTGCCAGCAGTTTGTTTGAGGGCTCAAGGTACGAGCAGTACTTC. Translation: CASSLFEGSRYEQYF.

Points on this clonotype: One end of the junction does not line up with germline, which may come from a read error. The DNA for the CDR3 is TGTGCCAGCAGTCGCGCATGGAACGCTGAAGCTTTCTTT. Amino acid sequence: CASSRAWNAEAFF. The gene calls are TRBV5-6 and TRBJ1-1; unclear D gene. The CDR3 has 13 amino acids. Germline CDR1 SGHDT, CDR2 YYEEEE.

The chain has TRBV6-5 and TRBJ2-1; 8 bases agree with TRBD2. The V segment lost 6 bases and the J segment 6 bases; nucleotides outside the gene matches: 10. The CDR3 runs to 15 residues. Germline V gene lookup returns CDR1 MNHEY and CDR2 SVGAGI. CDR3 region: CASRSSGRVVNEQFF. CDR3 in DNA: TGTGCCAGCAGATCCAGCGGGAGAGTTGTCAATGAGCAGTTCTTC.

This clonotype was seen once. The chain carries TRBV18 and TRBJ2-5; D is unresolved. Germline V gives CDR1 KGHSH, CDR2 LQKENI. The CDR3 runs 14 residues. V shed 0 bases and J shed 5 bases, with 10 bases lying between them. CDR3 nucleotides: TGTGCCAGCTCACCACCTAGTTTTAGGGAGACCCAGTACTTC. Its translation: CASSPPSFRETQYF.

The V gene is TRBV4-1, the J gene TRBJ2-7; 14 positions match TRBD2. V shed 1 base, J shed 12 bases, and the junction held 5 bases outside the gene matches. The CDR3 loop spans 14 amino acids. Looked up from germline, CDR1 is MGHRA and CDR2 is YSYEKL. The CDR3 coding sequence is TGCGCCAGCAGCCAAGGGGGACTAGCGGGAGTCCCGTACTTC. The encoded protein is CASSQGGLAGVPYF.

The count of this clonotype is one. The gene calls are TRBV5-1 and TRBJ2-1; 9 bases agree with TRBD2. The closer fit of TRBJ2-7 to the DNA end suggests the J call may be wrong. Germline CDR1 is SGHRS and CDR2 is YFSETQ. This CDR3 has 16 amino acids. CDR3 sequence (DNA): TGCGCCAGCAGCCGGGGTAGACTAGCGGAATACAATGAGCAGTACTTC. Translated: CASSRGRLAEYNEQYF.